Listed here is a single TCR beta chain. This specimen comes from a study of blood T cells in healthy people across ages. The CDR3 spans 15 residues. Germline V gives CDR1 KGHDR, CDR2 SFDVKD. The V segment lost 5 bases and the J segment 7 bases; nucleotides outside the gene matches: 4. A second roughly 6 to 11 cycle PCR used barcoded and J-beta primers. Carrying 12 random nucleotides, a template-switch adaptor labeled each individual cDNA molecule. Using its own MiXCR run on the 5' RACE reads, TCRdb lists one record per CDR3 protein. The sample shows almost 300,000 distinct CDR3 sequences, 25% to 30% of them seen only once.

The specimen sequenced was blood. The chain recombines TRBV24-1 with TRBJ2-1; 13 nucleotides agree with TRBD2. The TCR sequence derives from a woman in her 70s in good health. CDR3 sequence reads: CATSAGLAGVNEQFF. For the CDR3, the DNA is TGTGCCACCAGTGCCGGACTAGCGGGAGTGAATGAGCAGTTCTTC.